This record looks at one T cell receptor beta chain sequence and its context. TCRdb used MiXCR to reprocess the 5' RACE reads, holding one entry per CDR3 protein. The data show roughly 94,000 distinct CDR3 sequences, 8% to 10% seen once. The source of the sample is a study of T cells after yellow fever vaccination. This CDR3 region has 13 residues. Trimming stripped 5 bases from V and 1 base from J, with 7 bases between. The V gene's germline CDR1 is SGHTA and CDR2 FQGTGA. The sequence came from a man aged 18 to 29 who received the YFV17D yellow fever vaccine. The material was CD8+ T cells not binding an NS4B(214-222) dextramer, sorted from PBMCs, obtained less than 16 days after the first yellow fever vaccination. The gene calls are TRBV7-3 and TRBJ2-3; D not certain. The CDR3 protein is CASSALGTDTQYF. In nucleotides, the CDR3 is TGTGCCAGCAGCGCCTTAGGCACAGATACGCAGTATTTT. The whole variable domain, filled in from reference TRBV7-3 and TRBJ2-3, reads GAGVSQTPSNKVTEKGKYVELRCDPISGHTALYWYRQSLGQGPEFLIYFQGTGAADDSGLPNDRFFAVRPEGSVSTLKIQRTERGDSAVYLCASSALGTDTQYFGPGTRLTVL.